These T cell receptor beta chains were read from a single sample in a study of tumor-infiltrating lymphocytes in primary liver carcinoma. TCRdb used MiXCR to reprocess the multiplex PCR reads, holding one entry per CDR3 protein. The table shows about 200,000 distinct CDR3 sequences, with roughly two thirds occurring only once. The sequencing sample was made of peripheral blood. These receptors all come from a woman aged 55-75 years with primary liver carcinoma and hepatitis B virus infection. CDR3s include the opening cysteine and the closing phenylalanine or tryptophan. D genes are given only for firm matches. Some rows have no size entry. The others give once, few or many, or a class for an expanded clone.

>many|.|TRBV6-6|TRBJ2-7
CASSPQQGSSYEQYF
TGTGCCAGCAGCCCCCAACAGGGCTCTTCCTACGAGCAGTACTTC
>medium-sized|.|TRBV11-3|TRBJ2-1
CASSPPGDSNYNEQFF
TGTGCCAGCAGCCCCCCCGGAGATTCCAATTACAATGAGCAGTTCTTC
>.|.|TRBV11-2|TRBJ2-3
CASRPTGSSTDAQYF
TGTGCCAGCAGGCCAACAGGATCGTCGACAGATGCGCAGTATTTT
>few|.|TRBV11-1|TRBJ2-3
CASSLGLGLDTQYF
TGTGCCAGCAGCTTAGGGCTGGGTCTGGATACGCAGTATTTT
>few|.|TRBV6-1|TRBJ2-7
CASSRQASFKRGSYEQYF
TGTGCCAGCAGTCGCCAGGCTAGTTTTAAGAGGGGGTCCTACGAGCAGTACTTC
>many|.|TRBV6-5|TRBJ2-7
CASSPVGGLYEQYF
TGTGCCAGCTCCCCAGTCGGGGGGCTCTACGAGCAGTACTTC
>many|.|TRBV12-3/TRBV12-4|TRBJ2-5
CASSLQGYVETQYF
TGTGCCAGCAGCCTACAGGGCTATGTGGAGACCCAGTACTTC
>.|TRBD1|TRBV28|TRBJ1-1
CVSSLSGGWNTEAFF
TGTGTCAGCAGTTTATCAGGGGGCTGGAACACTGAAGCTTTCTTT
>.|.|TRBV5-4|TRBJ1-2
CASSRQWAAGYTF
TGTGCCAGCAGCCGGCAGTGGGCCGCAGGCTACACCTTC
>few|.|TRBV29-1|TRBJ2-7
CSATGEASYEQYF
TGCAGCGCTACAGGGGAGGCCTCCTACGAGCAGTACTTC
>.|TRBD1|TRBV18|TRBJ2-7
CASSPQRQGANYEQYF
TGTGCCAGCTCACCACAAAGACAGGGGGCTAACTACGAGCAGTACTTC